This entry lists 14 T cell receptor beta chains sequenced from one sample in a study of cytomegalovirus exposure and HLA in healthy donors. PCR involved 60 Vbeta and 13 Jbeta primers. Here immunoSEQ multiplex PCR was the method, and the copy in TCRdb shows in-frame clones only, minus some. The data show some 200,000 clones, with about four fifths seen just once and roughly 3% held by the top ten. The sequenced sample consisted of PBMCs. These receptors were collected from a female donor in good health and CMV-seronegative.

The chain joins TRBV7-3 to TRBJ2-3, with TRBD2 matching over 9 bases. Germline lookup yields CDR1 SGHTA and CDR2 FQGTGA. This CDR3 contains 17 residues. The J segment lost 1 base and the V segment lost 2 bases, leaving 7 bases of the junction unmatched. The CDR3 DNA is TGTGCCAGCAGCTTACGCGCTGCGGGGGGGCGCACAGATACGCAGTATTTT. Translating it yields CASSLRAAGGRTDTQYF. The full variable domain, its missing parts supplied by reference TRBV7-3 and TRBJ2-3, is GAGVSQTPSNKVTEKGKYVELRCDPISGHTALYWYRQSLGQGPEFLIYFQGTGAADDSGLPNDRFFAVRPEGSVSTLKIQRTERGDSAVYLCASSLRAAGGRTDTQYFGPGTRLTVL.

The chain carries TRBV6-5 and TRBJ2-5, with a tentative D call TRBD2 (6 bases). Trimming shortened V by 5 bases and J by 0 bases, and 13 bases separated the two germline ends. In germline, CDR1 is MNHEY, CDR2 SVGAGI. The CDR3 sequence is 15 residues long. The CDR3 DNA is TGTGCCAGCAGTCCCCTAGGCGGGGACCAAGAGACCCAGTACTTC. It translates to CASSPLGGDQETQYF.

In its sample, this clone was seen a few times. The CDR3 DNA is TGTGCCAGCAGTTACGGGCAGGGGGGTAATTCACCCCTCCACTTT. Translating it yields CASSYGQGGNSPLHF. The chain combines TRBV6-5 with TRBJ1-6; 7 nucleotides match TRBD1. The CDR3 extends over 15 amino acids. V gave up 2 bases and J gave up 6 bases; unmatched junction bases: 4. Germline CDR1 and CDR2: MNHEY and SVGAGI.

The V call is TRBV10-3, the J call TRBJ2-1, with D hard to call. Trimming pared 5 bases from V and 0 bases from J, leaving 11 bases between. The CDR3 spans 15 residues. CDR1 and CDR2 from the germline V gene are ENHRY and SYGVKD. CDR3 region: CAISTSRGSYNEQFF. CDR3 DNA sequence: TGTGCCATCAGTACTTCTAGAGGCTCCTACAATGAGCAGTTCTTC.

This chain joins TRBV28 and TRBJ1-6, with a tentative D call TRBD1 (5 bases). This CDR3 contains 14 residues. Trimming took off 5 bases at V and 13 bases at J, with 18 bases between the two ends. Per germline, CDR1 MDHEN and CDR2 SYDVKM. CDR3 coding DNA: TGTGCCAGCAGTCCTCCCGCGGGACGTTTCCCCCTCCACTTT. It specifies CASSPPAGRFPLHF.

V gene TRBV7-2 combines with J gene TRBJ2-7, with 13 bases matching TRBD2. Germline V gene lookup returns CDR1 SGHTA and CDR2 FQGNSA. The CDR3 runs to 15 residues. V was clipped by 1 base and J by 3 bases; unmatched bases: 0. The DNA for the CDR3 is TGTGCCAGCAGCTTAGGGACTAGCGGGGGCTACGAGCAGTACTTC. Translating it yields CASSLGTSGGYEQYF.

This clone was counted only a few times. The chain uses TRBV4-2 and TRBJ2-5, with 10 bases that match TRBD2. The CDR3 length is 16 residues. J lost 3 bases, V lost 0 bases, and 4 bases had no gene match. Germline CDR1 and CDR2: LGHNA and YNFKEQ. In DNA, the CDR3 is TGTGCCAGCAGCCAAGACGGGAGCGGGGGGGAAGAGACCCAGTACTTC. It is translated as CASSQDGSGGEETQYF.

V is TRBV7-2 and J is TRBJ2-1; 7 nucleotides agree with TRBD2. Germline values: CDR1 SGHTA, CDR2 FQGNSA. The trim removed 2 bases at V and 8 bases at J, leaving 6 bases unmatched. The CDR3 sequence is 14 residues long. As DNA, the CDR3 is TGTGCCAGCAGCTTACGCGGGAGTTTCGATGAGCAGTTCTTC. It codes for CASSLRGSFDEQFF.

Worth noting for this clone: Relative to the germline gene, one junction end is altered; a read error may explain this. V gene TRBV6-6 combines with J gene TRBJ2-1, with D perhaps TRBD2 (6 bases). Germline CDR1 MNHNY, CDR2 SVGAGI (reference sequence). The length of the CDR3 is 15 residues. The CDR3 nucleotides read TGTGCCAGCACTTACGGCGGGACCCGAGGCAATGAGCAGTTCTTC. Its translation is CASTYGGTRGNEQFF.

The V gene is TRBV7-9, the J gene TRBJ2-7; D not certain. The V and J ends lost 1 base and 5 bases respectively, with 12 bases between them. Germline CDR1 reads SEHNR; CDR2 reads FQNEAQ (reference sequence). The CDR3 totals 14 residues. The CDR3 here is CASSLVSSADEQYF. CDR3 bases: TGTGCCAGCAGCTTAGTTTCCTCCGCGGACGAGCAGTACTTC.

The V gene is TRBV5-1, the J gene TRBJ2-3; the D gene is possibly TRBD2 (5 bases). Per germline, CDR1 SGHRS and CDR2 YFSETQ. V was clipped by 0 bases and J by 0 bases, with 11 bases between them. The CDR3 consists of 16 residues. In DNA, the CDR3 is TGCGCCAGCAGCTTGGATGGGAGACCTAGCACAGATACGCAGTATTTT. This gives the protein CASSLDGRPSTDTQYF.

This clone was seen a single time. The V call is TRBV5-1, the J call TRBJ2-2; TRBD1 is a possible D gene (6 bases). V lost 4 bases and J 9 bases, leaving 10 bases between the germline ends. CDR3 length equals 12 residues. Germline CDR1 is SGHRS and CDR2 is YFSETQ. CDR3 protein: CASSLRDRELFF. In DNA, the CDR3 is TGCGCCAGCAGCCTCCGGGACAGGGAGCTGTTTTTT.

This clone occurred once. The chain combines TRBV6-1 with TRBJ2-7; D ambiguous. Per the germline V gene, CDR1 is MNHNS and CDR2 is SASEGT. The CDR3 is 14 residues long. V lost 7 bases and J 2 bases, leaving 15 bases between the germline ends. CDR3 nucleotide sequence: TGTGCCAGCACCGAAACAACAGATACCTACGAGCAGTACTTC. Translating it yields CASTETTDTYEQYF.

There are a few counts of this clone. The chain employs TRBV5-1 and TRBJ1-1; TRBD1 aligns across 7 bases. This CDR3 has 15 residues. The germline gives CDR1 SGHRS, CDR2 YFSETQ. V lost 0 bases to trimming and J lost 3 bases; unmatched junction nucleotides: 5. The CDR3 DNA sequence: TGCGCCAGCAGCTTGGATCCAGGGGGGCACACTGAAGCTTTCTTT. The encoded protein is CASSLDPGGHTEAFF.